This TCR beta chain was observed in a study of T cells and Merkel cell carcinoma outcomes. The study, taken as a whole, reports: Merkel cell carcinoma outcomes were reportedly predicted by repertoire and T-cell density.

CDR3 length: 14 residues. In germline, CDR1 is SGHVS, CDR2 FQNEAQ. The junction had 6 bases not matched to a gene; V was cut back by 5 bases and J by 2 bases. The table came from immunoSEQ multiplex PCR; TCRdb's copy has only in-frame clones and leaves some out. This repertoire shows some 13,000 clones, 80% to 95% found once; its top ten account for roughly 2%. Comments on this clone: What it binds is unknown.

The V and J genes are TRBV7-8 and TRBJ2-7, with 7 bases identical to TRBD1. The TCR comes from a human donor with Merkel cell carcinoma. The sample was tumor tissue from Merkel cell carcinoma. CDR3 residues: CASSHRQGTYEQYF. CDR3 coding DNA: TGTGCCAGCAGCCACAGACAGGGCACCTACGAGCAGTACTTC.